This TCR beta chain came from a study of chemoradiotherapy in HPV16-positive cancers. The table came from immunoSEQ multiplex PCR; TCRdb's copy has only in-frame clones and leaves some out. There are approximately 35,000 clones in the sample; about 82% occur only once, and 3% to 4% lies in the top ten. In regard to this clone: The target antigen is unknown. Other DNA variants within this sample encode the same CDR3.

Study observations and caveats: Functional assays defining HPV-specific T cells used only a couple of HPV16-positive patients.

The CDR3 has 14 amino acids. The V gene's germline CDR1 is SNHLY and CDR2 FYNNEI. Between the trimmed V and J ends, which lost 2 bases and 5 bases, there was a span of 9 bases. Repertoires were sampled repeatedly during chemoradiotherapy. The chain combines TRBV2 with TRBJ2-2; D possibly matches TRBD1 or TRBD2 (5 bases each). Sequencing was performed on blood, taken from a patient who underwent chemoradiotherapy. The TCR was taken from a human donor with HPV-associated anogenital cancer. CDR3 residues: CASSEQGPTGELFF. CDR3 nucleotide sequence: TGTGCCAGCAGTGAACAGGGACCTACCGGGGAGCTGTTTTTT.